Reported below is one T cell receptor beta chain. The time point was: after neoadjuvant nivolumab, at surgical resection. Patients had newly diagnosed, untreated stage II-IVA oral cavity squamous cell carcinoma. Cohort: HPV-negative, locally advanced oral cavity squamous cell carcinoma patients. This table comes from immunoSEQ multiplex PCR, and its TCRdb copy is limited to in-frame clones, with some not included. The repertoire holds 40,000 or so clones, with around 40% as singletons. This record comes from a study of neoadjuvant anti-PD-1 for oral cavity cancer. Study-wide context: Patients without progression got a fourth dose around day 43.

The ends were cut back, 2 bases at V and 2 bases at J, with 6 bases in the middle. The CDR3 runs to 13 residues. The germline V gene has CDR1 SGHTA and CDR2 FQGTGA. The input for sequencing was tumor tissue, taken after nivolumab (anti-PD-1) treatment. The TCR originated in a person aged 40-85 years with oral cavity squamous cell carcinoma. This sequence joins TRBV7-3 and TRBJ1-2; weak D call: TRBD1 (5 bases). The CDR3 bases are TGTGCCAGCAGCTTAGGGGGGAACTATGGCTACACCTTC. This codes for CASSLGGNYGYTF. Looking up the rest from reference TRBV7-3 and TRBJ1-2 gives the full variable domain: GAGVSQTPSNKVTEKGKYVELRCDPISGHTALYWYRQSLGQGPEFLIYFQGTGAADDSGLPNDRFFAVRPEGSVSTLKIQRTERGDSAVYLCASSLGGNYGYTFGSGTRLTVV.